This T cell receptor (beta chain) was captured by sequencing in a study of cytomegalovirus exposure and HLA in healthy donors. Regarding the study as a whole: An analysis done earlier found most TCR beta V segments productive about 87% or about 30% of the time. Indistinguishability led to the exclusion of some V segments, TRBV6-2 and TRBV6-3 included. Presence/absence results assume similar sequencing depth per donor, which may not hold. Accurate prediction of most subjects' HLA-A and HLA-B alleles from TCR beta sequences was reported.

PCR amplification relied on 60 Vbeta primers (plus 13 Jbeta primers). The assay was immunoSEQ multiplex PCR, and TCRdb's table has in-frame clones only and misses some. The specimen's table records about 50,000 clones. As for this clone: Its antigen is currently unknown.

The CDR3 runs 14 residues. Trimming took 5 bases from V and 2 from J, leaving 11 bases between them. CDR1 KGHSH and CDR2 LQKENI come from the germline V gene. The chain couples TRBV18 to TRBJ2-3, with D tentatively TRBD2 (5 bases). The receptor was isolated from a woman aged 55-70 years in good health and CMV-seropositive. What was sequenced was PBMCs. The CDR3 protein is CASSDYSTTDTQYF. As DNA, the CDR3 is TGTGCCAGCTCAGACTACTCCACCACAGATACGCAGTATTTT.